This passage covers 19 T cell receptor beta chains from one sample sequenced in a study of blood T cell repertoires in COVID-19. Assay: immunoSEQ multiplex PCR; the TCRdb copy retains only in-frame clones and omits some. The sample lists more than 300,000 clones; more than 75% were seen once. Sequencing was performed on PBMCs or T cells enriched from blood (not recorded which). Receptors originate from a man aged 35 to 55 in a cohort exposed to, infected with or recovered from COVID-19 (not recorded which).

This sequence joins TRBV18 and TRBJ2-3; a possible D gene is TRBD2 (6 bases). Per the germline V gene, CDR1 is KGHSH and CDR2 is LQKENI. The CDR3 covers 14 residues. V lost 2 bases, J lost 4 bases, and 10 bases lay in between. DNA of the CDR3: TGTGCCAGCTCACCAATTAGCGGTTCAGATACGCAGTATTTT. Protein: CASSPISGSDTQYF. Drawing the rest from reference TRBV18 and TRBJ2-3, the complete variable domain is NAGVMQNPRHLVRRRGQEARLRCSPMKGHSHVYWYRQLPEEGLKFMVYLQKENIIDESGMPKERFSAEFPKEGPSILRIQQVVRGDSAAYFCASSPISGSDTQYFGPGTRLTVL.

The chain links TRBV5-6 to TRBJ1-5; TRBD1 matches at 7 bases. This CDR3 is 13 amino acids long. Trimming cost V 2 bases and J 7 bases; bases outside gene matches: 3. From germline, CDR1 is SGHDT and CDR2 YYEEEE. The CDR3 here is CASSFQGEQPQHF. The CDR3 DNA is TGTGCCAGCAGCTTCCAGGGGGAACAGCCCCAGCATTTT.

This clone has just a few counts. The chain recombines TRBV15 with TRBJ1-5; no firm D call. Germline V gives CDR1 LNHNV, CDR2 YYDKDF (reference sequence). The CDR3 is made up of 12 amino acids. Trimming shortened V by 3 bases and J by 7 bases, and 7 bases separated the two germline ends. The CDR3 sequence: CATSRPTQPQHF. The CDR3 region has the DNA TGTGCCACCAGCAGGCCTACCCAGCCCCAGCATTTT.

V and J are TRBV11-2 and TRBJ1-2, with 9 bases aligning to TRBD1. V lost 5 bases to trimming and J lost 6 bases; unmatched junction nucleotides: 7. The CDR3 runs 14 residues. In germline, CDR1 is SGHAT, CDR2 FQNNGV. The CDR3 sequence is CASSTTGTGNGYTF. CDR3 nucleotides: TGTGCCAGCAGCACAACCGGGACAGGGAATGGCTACACCTTC.

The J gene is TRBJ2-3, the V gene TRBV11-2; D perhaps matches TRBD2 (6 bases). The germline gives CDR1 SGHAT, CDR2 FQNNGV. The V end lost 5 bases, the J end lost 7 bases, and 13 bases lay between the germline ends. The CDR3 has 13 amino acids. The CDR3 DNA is TGTGCCAGCAGCCCGACTAGTTTAAATACGCAGTATTTT. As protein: CASSPTSLNTQYF.

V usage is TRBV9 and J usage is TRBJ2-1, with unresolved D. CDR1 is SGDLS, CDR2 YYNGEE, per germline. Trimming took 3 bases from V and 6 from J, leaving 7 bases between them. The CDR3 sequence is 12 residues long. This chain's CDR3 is CASSAGTNEQFF. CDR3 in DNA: TGTGCCAGCAGCGCAGGCACCAATGAGCAGTTCTTC.

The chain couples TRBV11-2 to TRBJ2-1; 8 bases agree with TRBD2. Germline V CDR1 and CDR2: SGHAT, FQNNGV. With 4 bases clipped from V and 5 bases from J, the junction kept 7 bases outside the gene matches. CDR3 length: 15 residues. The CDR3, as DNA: TGTGCCAGCAGCTCCAGCGGGAGTGCCAACAATGAGCAGTTCTTC. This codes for CASSSSGSANNEQFF.

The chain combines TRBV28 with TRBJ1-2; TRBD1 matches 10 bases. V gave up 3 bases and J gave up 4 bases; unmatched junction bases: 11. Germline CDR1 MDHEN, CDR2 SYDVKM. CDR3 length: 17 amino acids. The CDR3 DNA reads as TGTGCCAGCAGTTTGGAGGGGACAGGGGCGATTCTCTATGGCTACACCTTC. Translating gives CASSLEGTGAILYGYTF.

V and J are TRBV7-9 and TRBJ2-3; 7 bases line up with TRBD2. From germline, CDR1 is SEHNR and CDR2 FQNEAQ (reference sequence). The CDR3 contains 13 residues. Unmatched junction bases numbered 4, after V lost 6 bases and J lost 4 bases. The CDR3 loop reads CASRPTSSDTQYF. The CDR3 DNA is TGTGCCAGCAGACCGACTAGCTCAGATACGCAGTATTTT.

This CDR3 reads CASSLRGVSSYNEQFF. The DNA for the CDR3 is TGTGCCAGCAGCTTACGGGGGGTTAGCTCCTACAATGAGCAGTTCTTC. The genes are TRBV5-8 and TRBJ2-1; 7 bases are shared with TRBD2. CDR3 length: 16 amino acids. Losses at the gene ends were 2 bases for V and 0 bases for J; bases not matched to a gene: 5. CDR1 and CDR2 (germline): SGHTS, YDEGEE. Full variable domain (remainder filled in from reference TRBV5-8 and TRBJ2-1): EAGVTQSPTHLIKTRGQQATLRCSPISGHTSVYWYQQALGLGLQFLLWYDEGEERNRGNFPPRFSGRQFPNYSSELNVNALELEDSALYLCASSLRGVSSYNEQFFGPGTRLTVL.

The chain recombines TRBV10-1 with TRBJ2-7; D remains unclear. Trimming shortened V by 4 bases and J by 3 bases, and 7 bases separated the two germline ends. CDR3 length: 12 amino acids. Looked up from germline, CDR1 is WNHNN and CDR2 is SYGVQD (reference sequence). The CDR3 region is CASSVASYEQYF. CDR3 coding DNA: TGCGCCAGCAGTGTGGCTAGCTACGAGCAGTACTTC.

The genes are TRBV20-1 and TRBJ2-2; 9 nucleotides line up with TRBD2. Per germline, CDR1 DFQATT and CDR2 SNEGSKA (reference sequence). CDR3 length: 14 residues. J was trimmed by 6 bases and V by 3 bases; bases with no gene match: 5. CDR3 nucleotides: TGCAGTGCTAGTTCTAGCGGGAAACCCGGGGAGCTGTTTTTT. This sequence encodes CSASSSGKPGELFF.

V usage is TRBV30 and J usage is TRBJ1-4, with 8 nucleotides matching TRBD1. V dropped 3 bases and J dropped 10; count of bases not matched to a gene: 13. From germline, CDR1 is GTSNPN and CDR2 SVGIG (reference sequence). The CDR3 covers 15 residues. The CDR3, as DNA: TGTGCCTGGAGGCGGCCCGGGACAGGAGAACGAAAACTGTTTTTT. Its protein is CAWRRPGTGERKLFF.

This CDR3 reads CASSPIDRGVNEQFF. CDR3 DNA: TGTGCCAGCAGCCCAATCGACAGGGGGGTCAATGAGCAGTTCTTC. This sequence joins TRBV9 and TRBJ2-1; 9 nucleotides align to TRBD1. Trimming cost V 4 bases and J 6 bases; bases outside gene matches: 8. The V gene's germline CDR1 is SGDLS and CDR2 YYNGEE. This CDR3 has 15 residues. The full variable domain, its missing parts supplied by reference TRBV9 and TRBJ2-1, is DSGVTQTPKHLITATGQRVTLRCSPRSGDLSVYWYQQSLDQGLQFLIQYYNGEERAKGNILERFSAQQFPDLHSELNLSSLELGDSALYFCASSPIDRGVNEQFFGPGTRLTVL.

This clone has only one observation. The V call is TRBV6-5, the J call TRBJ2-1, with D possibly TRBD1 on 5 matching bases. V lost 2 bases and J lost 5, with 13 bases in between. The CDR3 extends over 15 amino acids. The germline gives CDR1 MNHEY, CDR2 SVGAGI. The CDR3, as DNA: TGTGCCAGCAGTTACGTCAGGGTGGTCGACAATGAGCAGTTCTTC. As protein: CASSYVRVVDNEQFF.

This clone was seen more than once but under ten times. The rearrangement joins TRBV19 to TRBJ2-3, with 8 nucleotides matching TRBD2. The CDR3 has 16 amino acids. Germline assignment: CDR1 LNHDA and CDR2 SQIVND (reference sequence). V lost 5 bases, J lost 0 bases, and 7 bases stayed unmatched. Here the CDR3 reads CASSPWTSHSTDTQYF. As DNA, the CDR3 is TGTGCCAGTAGTCCCTGGACTAGCCACAGCACAGATACGCAGTATTTT. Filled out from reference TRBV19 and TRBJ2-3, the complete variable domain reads DGGITQSPKYLFRKEGQNVTLSCEQNLNHDAMYWYRQDPGQGLRLIYYSQIVNDFQKGDIAEGYSVSREKKESFPLTVTSAQKNPTAFYLCASSPWTSHSTDTQYFGPGTRLTVL.

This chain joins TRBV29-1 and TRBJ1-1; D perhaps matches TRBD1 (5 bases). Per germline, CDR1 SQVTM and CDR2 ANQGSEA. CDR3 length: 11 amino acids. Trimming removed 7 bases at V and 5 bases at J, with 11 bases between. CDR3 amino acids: CSGQGLTEAFF. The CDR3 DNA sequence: TGCAGCGGTCAGGGATTAACTGAAGCTTTCTTT.

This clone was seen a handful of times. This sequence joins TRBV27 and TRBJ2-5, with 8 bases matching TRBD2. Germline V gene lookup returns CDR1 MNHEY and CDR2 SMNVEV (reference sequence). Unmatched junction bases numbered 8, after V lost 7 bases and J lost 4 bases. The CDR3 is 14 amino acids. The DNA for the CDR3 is TGTGCCAGCAAGTCTACGGGAGGGCGAGAGACCCAGTACTTC. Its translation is CASKSTGGRETQYF.

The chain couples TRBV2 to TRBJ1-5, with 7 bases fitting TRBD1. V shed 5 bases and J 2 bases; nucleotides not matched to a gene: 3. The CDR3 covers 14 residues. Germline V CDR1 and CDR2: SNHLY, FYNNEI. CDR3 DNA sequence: TGTGCCAGCAGTCAGGGGGAAGGCAATCAGCCCCAGCATTTT. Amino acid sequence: CASSQGEGNQPQHF.